This T cell receptor (beta chain) was captured in a study of identical twins. One entry per CDR3 protein results from TCRdb running MiXCR on the 5' RACE reads. Here the sample spans fewer than 250,000 distinct CDR3 sequences, around a tenth being singletons. Sample: memory (CD45RO+) T cells sorted from blood. The receptor's source is a woman between 18 and 30 years old in good health.

For the CDR3, the DNA is TGTGCCAGCAGTTTTATCGACAGGAATGAGCAGTTCTTC. The encoded protein is CASSFIDRNEQFF. This chain connects TRBV5-6 to TRBJ2-1, with D possibly TRBD1 on 6 matching bases. The CDR3 contains 13 residues. From germline, CDR1 is SGHDT and CDR2 YYEEEE. V was pared by 5 bases and J by 7 bases, with 13 bases between. The full variable domain, completed using reference TRBV5-6 and TRBJ2-1, is DAGVTQSPTHLIKTRGQQVTLRCSPKSGHDTVSWYQQALGQGPQFIFQYYEEEERQRGNFPDRFSGHQFPNYSSELNVNALLLGDSALYLCASSFIDRNEQFFGPGTRLTVL.